The 11 T cell receptor beta chains below all came from one sample that was sequenced in a study of cytomegalovirus exposure and HLA in healthy donors. Primers: 60 Vbeta forward and 13 Jbeta reverse. TCRdb's copy holds only in-frame clones and misses some; the assay was immunoSEQ multiplex PCR. This table has about 160,000 clones, around 82% appearing once. The sample was PBMCs. Every receptor here comes from a boy younger than 10 in good health and CMV-seronegative.

The chain carries TRBV27 and TRBJ1-2; 8 bases align to TRBD1. The ends lost 4 bases at V and 6 bases at J; junction bases unmatched: 7. The CDR3 spans 14 residues. Germline CDR1 and CDR2: MNHEY and SMNVEV (reference sequence). This CDR3 is CASSSNRGLHGYTF. The CDR3 nucleotides are TGTGCCAGCAGTTCGAACAGGGGGTTACATGGCTACACCTTC.

With respect to this clone: The junction shows a germline mismatch at one end, possibly a read error. The chain carries TRBV29-1 and TRBJ1-1; unclear D gene. Germline CDR1 reads SQVTM; CDR2 reads ANQGSEA. This CDR3 region has 11 residues. The CDR3 reads CSAERDTEAFF. Written as DNA, the CDR3 is TGCAGCGCTGAACGGGACACTGAAGCTTTCTTT.

V is TRBV5-5 and J is TRBJ2-1, with 9 bases identical to TRBD1. The CDR3 runs 15 residues. V was clipped by 0 bases and J by 6 bases; unmatched bases: 4. Germline CDR1 reads SGHKS; CDR2 reads YYEKEE (reference sequence). The CDR3 reads CASSLGDRGGNEQFF. CDR3 in DNA: TGTGCCAGCAGCTTGGGAGACAGGGGGGGCAATGAGCAGTTCTTC.

The chain links TRBV29-1 to TRBJ2-3; no clear D gene. The CDR3 is 11 amino acids. From germline, CDR1 is SQVTM and CDR2 ANQGSEA. Trimming pared 8 bases from V and 0 bases from J, leaving 6 bases between. CDR3 amino acids: CSCTSTDTQYF. For the CDR3, the DNA is TGCAGCTGTACTAGCACAGATACGCAGTATTTT.

This clone appeared once. V is TRBV30 and J is TRBJ2-5, with 8 bases fitting TRBD1. Near its end, the DNA agrees better with TRBJ2-7, so the J call may be wrong. Germline V CDR1 and CDR2: GTSNPN, SVGIG (reference sequence). The CDR3 runs 13 residues. The chain's CDR3 is CAWSPGQGYEQYF. CDR3 nucleotides: TGTGCCTGGAGTCCCGGACAGGGCTACGAGCAGTACTTC.

The V and J genes are TRBV5-6 and TRBJ2-5; 8 bases map to TRBD1. The length of the CDR3 is 15 residues. Losses at the gene ends were 2 bases for V and 1 base for J; bases not matched to a gene: 4. Germline V gene sequence: CDR1 SGHDT, CDR2 YYEEEE. In nucleotides, the CDR3 is TGTGCCAGCAGCTTAGGGACAGGCTCCCAAGAGACCCAGTACTTC. Residues: CASSLGTGSQETQYF.

The genes are TRBV11-2 and TRBJ2-7; D ambiguous. V lost 5 bases, J lost 3 bases, and 11 bases lay in between. This CDR3 is 13 amino acids long. The germline gives CDR1 SGHAT, CDR2 FQNNGV. The CDR3 loop is CASSPNRLYEQYF. The DNA for the CDR3 is TGTGCCAGCAGCCCAAATAGACTCTACGAGCAGTACTTC.

The V gene is TRBV5-4, the J gene TRBJ1-2; a weak D match, TRBD1 (6 bases). This CDR3 region has 14 residues. Per the germline V gene, CDR1 is SGHNT and CDR2 is YYREEE (reference sequence). The V and J ends lost 2 bases and 4 bases respectively, with 12 bases between them. The CDR3 DNA reads as TGTGCCAGCAGCTTCGAGGGACAATCCTATGGCTACACCTTC. Translation: CASSFEGQSYGYTF.

This sequence joins TRBV29-1 and TRBJ2-1, with a tentative D call TRBD2 (5 bases). Germline assignment: CDR1 SQVTM and CDR2 ANQGSEA. V was trimmed by 5 bases and J by 0 bases, leaving 11 bases between them. This CDR3 has 14 amino acids. DNA of the CDR3: TGCAGCGTTTTAGAAGGAGGCTCCTACAATGAGCAGTTCTTC. Its protein is CSVLEGGSYNEQFF.

The chain joins TRBV19 to TRBJ2-7; no reliable D call. Trimming cost V 1 base and J 2 bases, with 6 bases left between them. Germline V gene lookup returns CDR1 LNHDA and CDR2 SQIVND (reference sequence). The length of the CDR3 is 13 residues. The CDR3 coding sequence is TGTGCCAGTAGTATAGCAGTTACCTACGAGCAGTACTTC. Encoded protein: CASSIAVTYEQYF.

The chain is built from TRBV6-5 and TRBJ2-7; tentatively, D is TRBD2 (6 bases). Trimming pared 0 bases from V and 0 bases from J, leaving 9 bases between. This CDR3 region has 15 residues. Germline CDR1 is MNHEY and CDR2 is SVGAGI. CDR3 in DNA: TGTGCCAGCAGTTACTCCTGGACTAACTCCTACGAGCAGTACTTC. Translation gives CASSYSWTNSYEQYF.